Reported below is one T cell receptor beta chain. This sample is drawn from a study of blood T cell repertoires in COVID-19. The table came from immunoSEQ multiplex PCR; TCRdb's copy has only in-frame clones and leaves some out. The sample lists about 230,000 clones, about nine tenths occurring once. The trim removed 1 base at V and 3 bases at J, leaving 4 bases unmatched. This CDR3 has 16 residues. Per germline, CDR1 LGHNA and CDR2 YSLEER. The TCR was taken from a man over 45 with COVID-19, enrolled during active disease. The specimen was peripheral blood. The chain recombines TRBV4-3 with TRBJ1-4, with 8 bases fitting TRBD1. CDR3 region: CASSQVEDRANEKLFF. CDR3 nucleotides: TGCGCCAGCAGCCAAGTTGAGGACAGGGCTAATGAAAAACTGTTTTTT.